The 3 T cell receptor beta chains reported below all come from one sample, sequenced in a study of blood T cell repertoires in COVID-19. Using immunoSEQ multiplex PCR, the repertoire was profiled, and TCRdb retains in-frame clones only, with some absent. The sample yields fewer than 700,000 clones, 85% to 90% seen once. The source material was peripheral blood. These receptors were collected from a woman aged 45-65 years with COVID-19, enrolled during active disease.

The CDR3 reads CASSLSGGLYEQYF. In DNA, the CDR3 is TGTGCCAGCAGCTTATCGGGGGGACTCTACGAGCAGTACTTC. J is TRBJ2-7 and V is TRBV11-2; TRBD2 aligns across 7 bases. Germline assignment: CDR1 SGHAT and CDR2 FQNNGV. V was clipped by 2 bases and J by 3 bases; unmatched bases: 4. The CDR3 sequence is 14 residues long. Using reference TRBV11-2 and TRBJ2-7 for the parts outside the CDR3, the full variable domain is EAGVAQSPRYKIIEKRQSVAFWCNPISGHATLYWYQQILGQGPKLLIQFQNNGVVDDSQLPKDRFSAERLKGVDSTLKIQPAKLEDSAVYLCASSLSGGLYEQYFGPGTRLTVT.

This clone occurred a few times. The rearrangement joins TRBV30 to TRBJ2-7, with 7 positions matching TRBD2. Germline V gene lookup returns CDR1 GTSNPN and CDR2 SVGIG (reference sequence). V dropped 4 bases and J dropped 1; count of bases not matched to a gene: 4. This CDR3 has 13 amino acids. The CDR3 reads CAWMGDYSYEQYF. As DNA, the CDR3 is TGTGCCTGGATGGGGGACTATTCCTACGAGCAGTACTTC.

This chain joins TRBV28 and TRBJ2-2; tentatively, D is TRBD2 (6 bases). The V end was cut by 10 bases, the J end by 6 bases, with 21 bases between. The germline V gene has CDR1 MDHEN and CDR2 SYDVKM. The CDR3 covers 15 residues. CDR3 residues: CATRGGTGSSGELFF. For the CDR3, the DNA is TGTGCCACCAGAGGAGGGACCGGCTCGTCCGGGGAGCTGTTTTTT.